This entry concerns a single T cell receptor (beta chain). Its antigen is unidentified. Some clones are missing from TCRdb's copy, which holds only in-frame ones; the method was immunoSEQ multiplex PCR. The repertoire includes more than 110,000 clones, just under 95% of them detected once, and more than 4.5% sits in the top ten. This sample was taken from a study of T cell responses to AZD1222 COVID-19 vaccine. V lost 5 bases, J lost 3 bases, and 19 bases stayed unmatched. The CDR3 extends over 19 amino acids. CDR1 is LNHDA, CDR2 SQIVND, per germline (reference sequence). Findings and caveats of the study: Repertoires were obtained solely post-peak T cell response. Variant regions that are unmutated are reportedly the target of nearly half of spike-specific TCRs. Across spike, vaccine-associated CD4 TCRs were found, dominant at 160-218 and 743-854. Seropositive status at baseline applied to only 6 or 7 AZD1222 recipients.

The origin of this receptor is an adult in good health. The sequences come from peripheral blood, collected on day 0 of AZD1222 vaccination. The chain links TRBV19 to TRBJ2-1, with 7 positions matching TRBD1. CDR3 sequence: CASSLSTGNLAHYYNEQFF. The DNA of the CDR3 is TGTGCCAGTAGTCTCTCGACAGGGAACTTAGCCCACTACTACAATGAGCAGTTCTTC.